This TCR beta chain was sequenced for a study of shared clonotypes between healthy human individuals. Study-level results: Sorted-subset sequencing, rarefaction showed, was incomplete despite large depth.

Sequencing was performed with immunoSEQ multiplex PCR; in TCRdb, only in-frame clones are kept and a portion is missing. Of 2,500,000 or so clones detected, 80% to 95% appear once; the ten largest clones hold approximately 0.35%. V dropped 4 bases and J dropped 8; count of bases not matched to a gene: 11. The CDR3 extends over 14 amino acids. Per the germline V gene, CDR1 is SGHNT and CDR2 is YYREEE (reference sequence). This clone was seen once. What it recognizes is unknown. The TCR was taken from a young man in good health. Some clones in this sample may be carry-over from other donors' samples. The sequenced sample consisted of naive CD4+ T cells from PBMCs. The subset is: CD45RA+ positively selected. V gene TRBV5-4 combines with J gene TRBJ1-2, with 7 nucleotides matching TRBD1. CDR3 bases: TGTGCCAGCAGCCTGAACAGGGGAACCAGCGGCTACACCTTC. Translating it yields CASSLNRGTSGYTF.